Presented here are 3 T cell receptor beta chains from one specimen sequenced in a study of regulatory T cells in long-lasting Graves disease. Time point reported: newly diagnosed GD, antithyroid drugs for less than 3 months. Following extraction of RNA from PBMCs, that RNA was used to make the TCR library. Arm-PCR with iRepertoire HTBI primers amplified the CDR3 regions for these TCR beta libraries. TCRdb reprocessed the multiplex PCR reads via MiXCR and lists one record per CDR3 protein. The sample has a few hundred thousand distinct CDR3 sequences; 10% to 15% are singletons. These data also featured in a second study, about T cells in Graves' hyperthyroidism and ophthalmopathy.

The sequences come from peripheral blood mononuclear cells (PBMCs), collected at new diagnosis, from a patient treated with antithyroid drugs. Every receptor here comes from a woman aged 18-29 years with Graves disease.

The sample holds many counts of this clonotype. This chain joins TRBV7-2 and TRBJ2-3; D gene ambiguous. The CDR3 length is 14 residues. Germline CDR1 is SGHTA and CDR2 is FQGNSA. V lost 1 base to trimming and J lost 2 bases, with 7 bases between them. In DNA form, the CDR3 reads TGTGCCAGCAGCTTAGGGCACTCCACAGATACGCAGTATTTT. Translated, it gives CASSLGHSTDTQYF.

Remarks on this clonotype: One base away lies a much larger clone, so this may be a sequencing read error. The chain employs TRBV7-8 and TRBJ1-5, with D unresolved. Trimming stripped 4 bases from V and 7 bases from J, with 11 bases between. The CDR3 loop spans 13 amino acids. Germline-derived CDR1 and CDR2 are SGHVS and FQNEAQ. Here the CDR3 DNA reads TGTGCCAGCAGCTGCCTGGGGAGACAGCCCCAGCATTTT. It codes for CASSCLGRQPQHF.

This clonotype was seen many times. The chain is built from TRBV28 and TRBJ1-2; a weak D match, TRBD1 (6 bases). The length of the CDR3 is 16 residues. V was clipped by 4 bases and J by 0 bases, with 15 bases between them. Germline V gene lookup returns CDR1 MDHEN and CDR2 SYDVKM. CDR3 DNA sequence: TGTGCCAGCAGTTCGTTCCCTGGGGACACTAACTATGGCTACACCTTC. Its translation: CASSSFPGDTNYGYTF.